This entry is about one T cell receptor (beta chain). These data are taken from a study of blood T cell repertoires in COVID-19. Study-wide background: COVID-19 samples collected from the United States, Italy and Spain covered acute and convalescent phases. Sample material is recorded as cDNA or gDNA derived from T cells, B-cell-depleted T cells, or PBMCs.

The data were produced by immunoSEQ multiplex PCR, yet TCRdb's version contains in-frame clones alone and is incomplete. Of 200,000 to 250,000 clones listed, over 75% were seen once; the top ten hold around 10%. A Seattle source enrolled patients during active infection and followed them longitudinally. The CDR3 totals 14 residues. Looked up from germline, CDR1 is LGHDT and CDR2 is YNNKEL (reference sequence). V lost 4 bases, J lost 7 bases, and 13 bases lay in between. The sequenced sample consisted of peripheral blood. This TCR came from a man between 45 and 60 years old with COVID-19, enrolled during active disease. This chain joins TRBV3-1 (or the pseudogene TRBV3-2) and TRBJ1-4, with D maybe TRBD1 (6 bases). CDR3 sequence (DNA): TGTGCCAGCAGCCCCAGTAGGGGGGGTGAAAAACTGTTTTTT. Encoded protein: CASSPSRGGEKLFF.